The rows below give T cell receptor beta chains drawn from one sample of a study of CD8 T cells in ankylosing spondylitis. TCRdb analysed the 5' RACE reads with MiXCR anew, one entry per CDR3 protein. The repertoire holds some 840,000 distinct CDR3 sequences, with about 11% as singletons. The sequenced sample was blood, either unsorted or a sorted T cell fraction (not recorded which). The receptors originated from a male donor with ankylosing spondylitis. The CDR3 runs from the conserved cysteine through the conserved F or W. Each record gives: V gene, J gene, D gene, clone size, CDR3 protein, CDR3 DNA. D genes are given only for firm matches. Not all rows give a size; the values are once, few, many and, for expanded clones, a class.

V: TRBV6-5; J: TRBJ2-1; D: TRBD2; size: few; CDR3: CASSYYGLAGEIHNEQFF; DNA: TGTGCCAGCAGTTACTACGGACTAGCGGGAGAAATTCACAATGAGCAGTTCTTC
V: TRBV5-6; J: TRBJ2-2; D: TRBD1; size: -; CDR3: CASSLQDRIAGELFF; DNA: TGTGCCAGCAGCTTGCAGGACAGGATCGCCGGGGAGCTGTTTTTT
V: TRBV20-1; J: TRBJ2-2; D: TRBD2; size: few; CDR3: CSARGGVAGGNTGELFF; DNA: TGCAGTGCTAGAGGGGGTGTGGCGGGGGGAAACACCGGGGAGCTGTTTTTT
V: TRBV5-1; J: TRBJ1-4; D: -; size: few; CDR3: CASTRSGVGTNEKLFF; DNA: TGCGCCAGCACCAGATCGGGGGTAGGAACTAATGAAAAACTGTTTTTT
V: TRBV7-8; J: TRBJ2-7; D: TRBD2; size: few; CDR3: CASSYTGTSGRNWVPEQYF; DNA: TGTGCCAGCAGCTATACCGGGACTAGCGGGAGGAATTGGGTCCCCGAGCAGTACTTC
V: TRBV20-1; J: TRBJ2-3; D: TRBD1; size: -; CDR3: CSVNQPDRGADTQYF; DNA: TGCAGTGTTAACCAACCGGACAGGGGCGCAGATACGCAGTATTTT
V: TRBV6-5; J: TRBJ2-7; D: -; size: few; CDR3: CASTSVYEQYF; DNA: TGTGCCAGCACCTCCGTCTACGAGCAGTACTTC
V: TRBV20-1; J: TRBJ1-6; D: -; size: few; CDR3: CSARASQNNSPLHF; DNA: TGCAGTGCTAGAGCCAGTCAAAACAATTCACCCCTCCACTTT
V: TRBV20-1; J: TRBJ2-1; D: TRBD2; size: few; CDR3: CSARDPLAGELGQFF; DNA: TGCAGTGCTAGAGATCCCCTAGCGGGAGAATTGGGGCAGTTCTTC
V: TRBV7-9; J: TRBJ2-2; D: -; size: -; CDR3: CASSLVHQGTGELFF; DNA: TGTGCCAGCAGCTTGGTTCACCAGGGCACCGGGGAGCTGTTTTTT
V: TRBV12-3/TRBV12-4; J: TRBJ1-2; D: -; size: many; CDR3: CASTPAGRLYGYTF; DNA: TGTGCCAGCACTCCCGCGGGAAGATTGTATGGCTACACCTTC
V: TRBV5-6; J: TRBJ2-7; D: TRBD1; size: -; CDR3: CASSLGYIGTGNEQYF; DNA: TGTGCCAGCAGCTTGGGCTATATCGGGACAGGGAACGAGCAGTACTTC
V: TRBV27; J: TRBJ1-1; D: TRBD1; size: -; CDR3: CASIRQGYFMNTEAFF; DNA: TGTGCCAGCATCCGACAGGGGTATTTCATGAACACTGAAGCTTTCTTT
V: TRBV20-1; J: TRBJ2-7; D: TRBD1; size: -; CDR3: CSVESGTGAYEQYF; DNA: TGCAGTGTCGAGTCCGGGACAGGGGCCTACGAGCAGTACTTC
V: TRBV6-1; J: TRBJ2-1; D: TRBD2; size: few; CDR3: CASSERLAGVVKKQFF; DNA: TGTGCCAGCAGTGAAAGGCTAGCGGGTGTTGTGAAGAAGCAGTTCTTC
V: TRBV4-2; J: TRBJ2-1; D: -; size: many; CDR3: CASSPQLSSYNEQFF; DNA: TGTGCCAGCAGCCCCCAGTTAAGCTCCTACAATGAGCAGTTCTTC